A single sample gave rise to the 22 T cell receptor beta chains below, sequenced in a study of CD8+CD57+ T cells in acquired aplastic anemia. All patients picked for sequencing had shown, by flow cytometry, an expansion of CD8+CD57+ cells. Researchers used genomic DNA as the template to profile TCR beta VDJ and CDR3. MiXCR, run by TCRdb on the reads, gives a single entry per CDR3 protein. The sample records 400,000 to 600,000 distinct CDR3 sequences, approximately 32% being singletons. Source material: sorted CD4+, CD8+, or CD8+CD57+ T cells (not recorded which) from PBMCs. Receptors originate from a human donor with aplastic anemia.

Comment on this clonotype: This may come from a read error, since a much larger clone is one base off. This chain connects TRBV6-4 to TRBJ1-5; TRBD1 matches at 7 bases. The V and J ends lost 6 bases and 5 bases, in that order; junction bases with no gene match: 7. Germline-derived CDR1 and CDR2 are MRHNA and SNTAGT. The CDR3 is 14 residues long. This chain's CDR3 is CASRDRWSYQPQHF. Here the CDR3 DNA reads TGTGCCAGCAGGGACAGGTGGAGCTATCAGCCCCAGCATTTT.

CDR3 region: CASSYSLETEAFF. CDR3 sequence (DNA): TGTGCCAGCAGTTACTCCCTGGAGACTGAAGCTTTCTTT. The V gene is TRBV6-5, the J gene TRBJ1-1; D is ambiguous. Trimming took off 0 bases at V and 5 bases at J, with 7 bases between the two ends. This CDR3 comprises 13 residues. Germline CDR1 and CDR2: MNHEY and SVGAGI.

Ten or more counts support this clonotype. This chain links TRBV2 with TRBJ2-2; 9 bases fit TRBD2. The CDR3 is 14 amino acids. The trim removed 11 bases at V and 6 bases at J, leaving 10 bases unmatched. Germline V gene sequence: CDR1 SNHLY, CDR2 FYNNEI. The CDR3 sequence is CAVAGLAGSGELFF. In DNA, the CDR3 is TGTGCCGTGGCGGGGCTAGCGGGATCCGGGGAGCTGTTTTTT.

This clonotype was picked up many times. The J gene is TRBJ1-1, the V gene TRBV7-2; D is uncertain. This CDR3 is built from 13 residues. V lost 2 bases and J lost 2, with 6 bases in between. Germline CDR1 is SGHTA and CDR2 is FQGNSA. The DNA for the CDR3 is TGTGCCAGCAGCTTACAGATCAACACTGAAGCTTTCTTT. It yields the protein CASSLQINTEAFF.

The chain joins TRBV10-3 to TRBJ1-6, with D possibly TRBD1 on 6 matching bases. Germline CDR1 and CDR2: ENHRY and SYGVKD. The CDR3 totals 15 residues. The V end was cut by 10 bases, the J end by 9 bases, with 22 bases between. The CDR3 nucleotides read TGTGCCAGCAAACAAGGGGGATCCCGGGGTTCACCCCTCCACTTT. It translates to CASKQGGSRGSPLHF.

The gene calls are TRBV5-4 and TRBJ2-5, with 13 bases fitting TRBD2. The CDR3 extends over 13 amino acids. Germline V gene data show CDR1 as SGHNT and CDR2 as YYREEE (reference sequence). J gave up 3 bases and V 7 bases, and 0 bases lay outside the gene matches. The DNA for the CDR3 is TGTGCCAGCGGGACTAGCGGGGAAGAGACCCAGTACTTC. Protein sequence: CASGTSGEETQYF. The full variable domain, its missing parts supplied by reference TRBV5-4 and TRBJ2-5, is ETGVTQSPTHLIKTRGQQVTLRCSSQSGHNTVSWYQQALGQGPQFIFQYYREEENGRGNFPPRFSGLQFPNYSSELNVNALELDDSALYLCASGTSGEETQYFGPGTRLLVL.

This clonotype was seen at least ten times. The rearrangement joins TRBV19 to TRBJ2-7; unclear D gene. The CDR3 has 11 residues. The germline gives CDR1 LNHDA, CDR2 SQIVND (reference sequence). CDR3 bases: TGTAACGTGACCCATAACTACGAGCAGTACTTC. Translation: CNVTHNYEQYF.

This clonotype occurred a few times. The chain links TRBV20-1 to TRBJ2-5; 7 positions match TRBD2. CDR1 is DFQATT, CDR2 SNEGSKA, per germline (reference sequence). This CDR3 has 15 residues. The trim removed 3 bases at V and 1 base at J, leaving 8 bases unmatched. DNA for the CDR3: TGCAGTGCTAGTGTCGCTAGCGGCCCCCAAGAGACCCAGTACTTC. Residues: CSASVASGPQETQYF.

Ten or more counts support this clonotype. CDR3 coding DNA: TGTGCCAGCAGCCGGAACTTACAAGAGACCCAGTACTTC. It codes for CASSRNLQETQYF. The rearrangement joins TRBV7-2 to TRBJ2-5; D ambiguous. CDR1 is SGHTA, CDR2 FQGNSA, per germline. Trimming shortened V by 5 bases and J by 2 bases, and 9 bases separated the two germline ends. The length of the CDR3 is 13 residues. The complete variable domain, with remaining parts taken from reference TRBV7-2 and TRBJ2-5, reads GAGVSQSPSNKVTEKGKDVELRCDPISGHTALYWYRQSLGQGLEFLIYFQGNSAPDKSGLPSDRFSAERTGGSVSTLTIQRTQQEDSAVYLCASSRNLQETQYFGPGTRLLVL.

The chain combines TRBV2 with TRBJ1-5, with D uncertain. Trimming pared 1 base from V and 0 bases from J, leaving 10 bases between. From germline, CDR1 is SNHLY and CDR2 FYNNEI. CDR3 size: 16 residues. In DNA, the CDR3 is TGTGCCAGCAGTGAAGGACTGGGCTATAGCAATCAGCCCCAGCATTTT. Protein sequence: CASSEGLGYSNQPQHF. The whole variable domain, filled in from reference TRBV2 and TRBJ1-5, reads EPEVTQTPSHQVTQMGQEVILRCVPISNHLYFYWYRQILGQKVEFLVSFYNNEISEKSEIFDDQFSVERPDGSNFTLKIRSTKLEDSAMYFCASSEGLGYSNQPQHFGDGTRLSIL.

Concerning this clonotype itself: This sequence may be a read error, since a much larger clone differs from it by one base. Since no conserved phenylalanine or tryptophan closes the CDR3, a read error is the likely cause. The rearrangement links TRBV5-1 to TRBJ1-6; maybe TRBD1 (5 bases). This CDR3 has 15 amino acids. Germline CDR1 is SGHRS and CDR2 is YFSETQ. V was pared by 4 bases and J by 9 bases, with 17 bases between. The CDR3 here is CASSRDGNSVSPLHS. The CDR3 region has the DNA TGCGCCAGCAGCAGGGACGGGAATTCCGTTTCACCCCTCCACTCT.

The chain joins TRBV25-1 to TRBJ2-7, with TRBD2 matching 13 bases. CDR3 length equals 17 residues. Germline CDR1 and CDR2: MGHDK and SYGVNS. With 2 bases clipped from V and 5 bases from J, the junction kept 9 bases outside the gene matches. DNA for the CDR3: TGTGCCAGCAGTGAAGGCACCGGGACTAGCGGGACCCACGAGCAGTACTTC. Protein sequence: CASSEGTGTSGTHEQYF.

The sample holds many counts of this clonotype. The chain carries TRBV7-2 and TRBJ1-5; D is uncertain. The V and J ends lost 0 bases and 4 bases respectively, with 16 bases between them. The germline CDR1 and CDR2 sequences are SGHTA and FQGNSA. The CDR3 length is 17 residues. In nucleotides, the CDR3 is TGTGCCAGCAGCTTAGCCTCACGTCAGACCCATAATCAGCCCCAGCATTTT. Amino acid sequence: CASSLASRQTHNQPQHF.

This clonotype was seen a single time. The chain combines TRBV6-1 with TRBJ1-3, with no clear D. This CDR3 region has 15 residues. Trimming shortened V by 6 bases and J by 2 bases, and 14 bases separated the two germline ends. The germline CDR1 and CDR2 sequences are MNHNS and SASEGT. CDR3 residues: CASSRQQSTGNTIYF. For the CDR3, the DNA is TGTGCCAGCAGCCGTCAACAGAGTACTGGAAACACCATATATTTT.

This clonotype was counted at least ten times. The chain couples TRBV2 to TRBJ2-5; 8 bases are shared with TRBD2. The length of the CDR3 is 14 residues. J gave up 5 bases and V 8 bases, and 10 bases lay outside the gene matches. CDR1 SNHLY and CDR2 FYNNEI come from the germline V gene. The CDR3 region has the DNA TGTGCCAGCGGGTGGGGACTAGGGGTGGAGACCCAGTACTTC. Protein sequence: CASGWGLGVETQYF.

The genes are TRBV7-3 and TRBJ1-1, with 10 nucleotides matching TRBD1. This CDR3 has 14 residues. V was clipped by 4 bases and J by 9 bases; unmatched bases: 8. Germline V lookup: CDR1 SGHTA, CDR2 FQGTGA. CDR3 DNA sequence: TGTGCCAGCAGCTCCGTCCCGGGACAGGGGCAAGCTTTCTTT. Its protein is CASSSVPGQGQAFF.

The chain couples TRBV5-4 to TRBJ2-7; possible D gene TRBD1, 5 bases. The V end lost 2 bases, the J end lost 4 bases, and 13 bases lay between the germline ends. The CDR3 spans 14 residues. Germline V gene lookup returns CDR1 SGHNT and CDR2 YYREEE (reference sequence). CDR3: CASSLRTRGYEQYF. The CDR3 DNA reads as TGTGCCAGCAGCTTAAGAACAAGGGGATACGAGCAGTACTTC. Supplemented by reference TRBV5-4 and TRBJ2-7, the full variable domain reads ETGVTQSPTHLIKTRGQQVTLRCSSQSGHNTVSWYQQALGQGPQFIFQYYREEENGRGNFPPRFSGLQFPNYSSELNVNALELDDSALYLCASSLRTRGYEQYFGPGTRLTVT.

The V and J genes are TRBV10-3 and TRBJ2-7; the match to TRBD2 covers 13 bases. The CDR3 covers 13 residues. Looked up from germline, CDR1 is ENHRY and CDR2 is SYGVKD. Losses at the gene ends were 8 bases for V and 2 bases for J; bases not matched to a gene: 0. The CDR3 loop is CAIGLAGAYEQYF. The CDR3, as DNA: TGTGCCATCGGACTAGCGGGGGCCTACGAGCAGTACTTC.

This clonotype was seen only once. This chain joins TRBV6-2 or TRBV6-3 and TRBJ1-2; 8 bases line up with TRBD1. Germline trimming cut 4 bases from V and 2 bases from J; bases unmatched to any gene: 3. CDR3 length: 14 amino acids. The germline V gene encodes CDR1 MNHEY and CDR2 SVGEGT. CDR3 loop: CASSSRDRNYGYTF. DNA for the CDR3: TGTGCCAGCAGTTCCCGGGACAGGAACTATGGCTACACCTTC.

This clonotype was seen repeatedly, ten times or more. The chain recombines TRBV7-9 with TRBJ2-7, with a weak D call TRBD1 (6 bases). The CDR3 covers 15 residues. V lost 5 bases, J lost 3 bases, and 17 bases lay in between. CDR1 is SEHNR, CDR2 FQNEAQ, per germline (reference sequence). Here the CDR3 reads CASSPFTGRYYEQYF. CDR3 sequence (DNA): TGTGCCAGCAGCCCGTTCACAGGGAGATACTACGAGCAGTACTTC.

This clonotype was recorded a few times. This chain joins TRBV5-1 and TRBJ2-2; D is ambiguous. In germline, CDR1 is SGHRS, CDR2 YFSETQ. The CDR3 spans 14 residues. Trimming shortened V by 0 bases and J by 3 bases, and 6 bases separated the two germline ends. CDR3 sequence (DNA): TGCGCCAGCAGCTTGGAATATTACACCGGGGAGCTGTTTTTT. Protein: CASSLEYYTGELFF. The full variable domain, in which reference TRBV5-1 and TRBJ2-2 provide the parts outside the CDR3, is KAGVTQTPRYLIKTRGQQVTLSCSPISGHRSVSWYQQTPGQGLQFLFEYFSETQRNKGNFPGRFSGRQFSNSRSEMNVSTLELGDSALYLCASSLEYYTGELFFGEGSRLTVL.

The V and J genes are TRBV6-1 and TRBJ1-2; maybe TRBD1 (5 bases). Germline CDR1 and CDR2: MNHNS and SASEGT. The CDR3 consists of 13 residues. Trimming stripped 5 bases from V and 4 bases from J, with 11 bases between. CDR3 protein: CASSPGFFYGYTF. The CDR3 DNA is TGTGCCAGCAGTCCAGGGTTTTTCTATGGCTACACCTTC.